This TCR beta chain was recovered during a study of graft-versus-host responses after intestinal transplantation. Each mixed lymphocyte reaction held some 200,000 CFSE-labeled responders and some 200,000 irradiated violet-dye-labeled stimulators. Clones were sequenced by immunoSEQ multiplex PCR, and TCRdb holds only the in-frame ones, with some missing. The data show several thousand clones, roughly 28% seen once. CDR1 and CDR2 from the germline V gene are MGHDK and SYGVNS. V lost 5 bases and J lost 1; bases outside the gene matches: 2. The CDR3 contains 15 residues. This chain joins TRBV25-1 and TRBJ2-2; 9 bases match TRBD1. The sequencing here drew on alloreactive CD8+ T cells from a mixed lymphocyte reaction culture, taken before transplantation. Specified subset: CFSE-low proliferating T cells sorted from roughly 6-day pre-transplant mixed lymphocyte reaction (GvH or HvG direction). The receptor was derived from a human patient who was an organ donor for intestinal transplantation. The CDR3 sequence is CASSRQGENTGELFF. The CDR3 DNA reads TGTGCCAGCAGTCGACAGGGGGAGAACACCGGGGAGCTGTTTTTT.